This TCR beta chain stems from a study of T cells in Graves' hyperthyroidism and ophthalmopathy. With regard to this clonotype: The antigen is unknown.

Thyroid ultrasound, orbital computed tomography, clinical symptoms, and serum thyroxine and TRAb underpinned diagnoses. Amplified TCR beta CDR3 regions derived from RNA transcripts. TCR CDR3 underwent first-round RT-PCR with the HTBI primer set. MiXCR, applied by TCRdb to the multiplex PCR reads, yields one record per CDR3 protein. The sample lists 550,000 to 800,000 distinct CDR3 sequences; around 15% were seen once. This CDR3 comprises 18 residues. With V trimmed by 0 bases and J by 2 bases, 11 bases remained unmatched. Per the germline V gene, CDR1 is SGDLS and CDR2 is YYNGEE. The study, taken as a whole, reports: Model output signaled ophthalmopathy a median roughly 6 months ahead of onset. Blood also carried most thyroid clonotypes expanded above 0.001.

The source material was blood. The chain is built from TRBV9 and TRBJ2-7; 10 bases are shared with TRBD1. This TCR derives from a man aged 18 to 30 with Graves' hyperthyroidism. The CDR3 loop is CASSVGDVGTGAAYEQYF. CDR3 DNA sequence: TGTGCCAGCAGCGTAGGAGATGTCGGGACAGGGGCAGCCTACGAGCAGTACTTC.